The sequence of this T cell receptor beta chain was determined in a study of Ad26.COV2.S vaccination and SARS-CoV-2 variants. Across the whole study: Into the muscle, Ad26.COV2.S was dosed once or twice, 56 days apart. Study-wide results and limits: Measurements of TCR breadth and depth may have given underestimates of the total T cell responses.

Per germline, CDR1 MNHEY and CDR2 SVGAGI. CDR3 length: 14 amino acids. V was clipped by 6 bases and J by 4 bases, with 14 bases between them. The treatment here: roughly 20 received Ad26.COV2.S at low or high dose, single or two shots; about five received placebo; per-sample allocation not given. Sample collection was performed on day 63 after the first vaccine or placebo injection. Vaccine was an Ad26 vector expressing Wuhan-strain SARS-CoV-2 spike. Sequencing was performed with immunoSEQ multiplex PCR; in TCRdb, only in-frame clones are kept and a portion is missing. The sample includes 350,000 to 500,000 clones, 90% of them seen just once. Concerning this clone itself: Its target is unknown.

This sequence joins TRBV6-5 and TRBJ2-3, with a possible D match to TRBD2 (7 bases). The receptor's source is a person aged 18 to 65 who received the Ad26.COV2.S COVID-19 vaccine or a placebo. The material sequenced was peripheral blood, taken in a trial of Ad26.COV2.S vaccine versus placebo. The CDR3 coding sequence is TGTGCCAGCAGATCAGGGGAGGGCGCAGATACGCAGTATTTT. Encoded protein: CASRSGEGADTQYF.